These T cell receptor beta chains were read from a single sample in a study of shared clonotypes between healthy human individuals. Here immunoSEQ multiplex PCR was the method, and the copy in TCRdb shows in-frame clones only, minus some. Of some 480,000 clones listed, around 80% are singletons. Sequenced material: PBMCs. Receptor source: a woman between 35 and 50 years old in good health. Some clones in this sample may be carry-over from other donors' samples. The CDR3 runs from the conserved cysteine through the conserved F or W. Fields, in order: V gene, J gene, clone size, D gene, CDR3 protein, CDR3 DNA. D genes are given only for firm matches. Size is omitted from some rows. Given values are once, few, many or a class for expanded clones.

>TRBV5-1|TRBJ2-1|NA|TRBD2
CASSGGTSGRARNNEQFF
TGCGCCAGCAGCGGCGGGACTAGCGGGAGGGCCAGAAACAATGAGCAGTTCTTC
>TRBV7-9|TRBJ2-7|NA|NA
CASSRISLGEQYF
TGTGCCAGCAGTCGTATCTCTCTCGGCGAGCAGTACTTC
>TRBV27|TRBJ1-4|few|NA
CASSLSGSLEKLFF
TGTGCCAGCAGTTTATCAGGTTCACTTGAAAAACTGTTTTTT
>TRBV5-1|TRBJ2-7|NA|NA
CASSKTGPYEQYF
TGCGCCAGCAGCAAGACAGGCCCCTACGAGCAGTACTTC
>TRBV25-1|TRBJ2-5|NA|NA
CASSPVSGLEETQYF
TGTGCCAGCAGTCCGGTCTCGGGCCTTGAAGAGACCCAGTACTTC
>TRBV5-1|TRBJ1-3|NA|NA
CASTIGGTNSGNTIYF
TGCGCCAGCACCATTGGAGGGACAAACTCTGGAAACACCATATATTTT
>TRBV7-9|TRBJ2-1|NA|NA
CARLWKVMPPYNEQFF
TGTGCCAGGCTGTGGAAGGTAATGCCCCCATACAATGAGCAGTTCTTC
>TRBV28|TRBJ1-2|NA|TRBD1
CASSAGTGGDYGYTF
TGTGCCAGCAGCGCTGGGACAGGGGGCGACTATGGCTACACCTTC
>TRBV6-5|TRBJ2-7|NA|TRBD2
CASSLLAVPYEQYF
TGTGCCAGCAGTCTTCTAGCGGTCCCCTACGAGCAGTACTTC
>TRBV28|TRBJ2-5|NA|NA
CASSLYRGTQYF
TGTGCCAGCAGTTTGTATCGGGGGACCCAGTACTTC
>TRBV7-8|TRBJ2-2|NA|TRBD1
CASSLAHLGTAGTGELFF
TGTGCCAGCAGCTTAGCTCATTTGGGGACAGCCGGGACCGGGGAGCTGTTTTTT
>TRBV7-3|TRBJ2-3|NA|NA
CASSPRAASTDTQYF
TGTGCCAGCAGCCCACGGGCCGCTAGCACAGATACGCAGTATTTT
>TRBV30|TRBJ1-1|NA|NA
CAWRIPGGLYTEAFF
TGTGCCTGGAGGATCCCGGGAGGGCTATACACTGAAGCTTTCTTT
>TRBV7-8|TRBJ1-2|NA|NA
CASSSSRIYGYTF
TGTGCCAGCAGCTCCTCCCGGATCTATGGCTACACCTTC
>TRBV5-4|TRBJ2-5|NA|NA
CASSAIGAQETQYF
TGTGCCAGCAGCGCCATCGGGGCACAAGAGACCCAGTACTTC
>TRBV4-2|TRBJ2-7|NA|TRBD1
CASSQVGTGVNEQYF
TGTGCCAGCAGCCAAGTCGGGACAGGGGTTAACGAGCAGTACTTC
>TRBV9|TRBJ1-1|NA|NA
CASSSRTAMNTEAFF
TGTGCCAGCAGCTCCCGGACAGCTATGAACACTGAAGCTTTCTTT
>TRBV10-3|TRBJ2-3|NA|TRBD2
CAISYSLTSGVEDTQYF
TGTGCCATCAGTTACTCACTCACTAGCGGCGTGGAAGATACGCAGTATTTT
>TRBV7-2|TRBJ2-5|NA|TRBD1
CASSPGGTQYF
TGTGCCAGCAGCCCAGGGGGGACCCAGTACTTC
>TRBV19|TRBJ1-1|NA|TRBD1
CASSTGQGHTEAFF
TGTGCCAGTAGCACCGGACAGGGTCACACTGAAGCTTTCTTT
>TRBV10-2|TRBJ2-3|NA|TRBD2
CASRTSWGTDTQYF
TGCGCCAGCCGGACTAGTTGGGGCACAGATACGCAGTATTTT
>TRBV5-4|TRBJ1-3|NA|NA
CASSPGGARGNTIYF
TGTGCCAGCAGCCCCGGGGGGGCGCGGGGAAACACCATATATTTT
>TRBV11-3|TRBJ2-1|NA|TRBD1
CASSLRTGDNEQFF
TGTGCCAGCAGCTTAAGGACAGGGGACAATGAGCAGTTCTTC
>TRBV6-5|TRBJ2-5|NA|TRBD1
CASSRDRVETQYF
TGTGCCAGCAGTCGAGACAGGGTGGAGACCCAGTACTTC
>TRBV5-6|TRBJ1-1|NA|NA
CASSLRLNTEAFF
TGTGCCAGCAGCTTGAGACTTAACACTGAAGCTTTCTTT
>TRBV28|TRBJ2-7|NA|TRBD1
CASSFTGALKEQYF
TGTGCCAGCAGTTTTACAGGGGCCCTCAAAGAGCAGTACTTC
>TRBV28|TRBJ1-5|NA|NA
CASTEAYSNQPQHF
TGTGCCAGCACCGAGGCGTATAGCAATCAGCCCCAGCATTTT
>TRBV10-3|TRBJ2-2|NA|TRBD2
CAISSSSGRDSGELFF
TGTGCCATCAGCTCGTCTAGCGGGAGAGATTCCGGGGAGCTGTTTTTT
>TRBV7-9|TRBJ2-1|NA|NA
CASSSRDSSYNEQFF
TGTGCCAGCAGCTCCCGGGACTCCTCCTACAATGAGCAGTTCTTC
>TRBV27|TRBJ2-4|NA|TRBD1
CASSLPDPGQGPKNIQYF
TGTGCCAGCAGTTTACCCGACCCGGGACAGGGACCCAAAAACATTCAGTACTTC
>TRBV2|TRBJ2-7|NA|NA
CASSVGYEQYF
TGTGCCAGCAGTGTCGGCTACGAGCAGTACTTC
>TRBV19|TRBJ1-1|NA|NA
CASSAGPLLNTEAFF
TGTGCCAGTAGTGCGGGCCCACTCCTGAACACTGAAGCTTTCTTT
>TRBV11-3|TRBJ2-7|NA|TRBD1
CASSRGQGEQYF
TGTGCCAGCAGCCGCGGACAGGGCGAGCAGTACTTC
>TRBV6-5|TRBJ1-2|few|NA
CASRALNYGYTF
TGTGCCAGCAGAGCCCTTAACTATGGCTACACCTTC
>TRBV19|TRBJ2-7|NA|TRBD2
CASSEPGTSYEQYF
TGTGCCAGTAGTGAACCCGGGACTAGCTACGAGCAGTACTTC
>TRBV5-4|TRBJ2-3|NA|TRBD2
CASSPGLAGGQDTQYF
TGTGCCAGCAGCCCCGGACTAGCGGGAGGGCAAGATACGCAGTATTTT
>TRBV25-1|TRBJ2-1|NA|NA
CASSGYNEQFF
TGTGCCAGCAGTGGATACAATGAGCAGTTCTTC
>TRBV27|TRBJ1-1|NA|NA
CASRTGLMNTEAFF
TGTGCCAGCAGAACAGGGTTGATGAACACTGAAGCTTTCTTT
>TRBV7-2|TRBJ1-2|NA|NA
CASSPDRNTNYGYTF
TGTGCCAGCAGCCCAGACAGAAATACTAACTATGGCTACACCTTC
>TRBV29-1|TRBJ2-7|NA|TRBD2
CSVGLAYSYEQYF
TGCAGCGTAGGACTAGCCTACTCCTACGAGCAGTACTTC
>TRBV29-1|TRBJ2-7|few|TRBD1
CSVRTGSSYEQYF
TGCAGCGTGAGGACAGGGAGCTCCTACGAGCAGTACTTC
>TRBV30|TRBJ1-2|NA|NA
CAWSVPIKSSYTF
TGTGCCTGGAGTGTCCCCATAAAGTCCAGCTACACCTTC
>TRBV27|TRBJ2-7|NA|TRBD2
CASSFLTGGVSYEQYF
TGTGCCAGCAGTTTTTTGACCGGGGGGGTCTCCTACGAGCAGTACTTC
>TRBV6-7|TRBJ2-3|NA|NA
CASSYLPTPYADTQYF
TGTGCCAGCAGTTACCTCCCCACCCCGTACGCTGATACGCAGTATTTT
>TRBV28|TRBJ2-1|once|TRBD2
CASSFIKGLAGGGEQFF
TGTGCCAGCAGTTTTATTAAGGGACTAGCGGGAGGCGGTGAGCAGTTCTTC
>TRBV18|TRBJ1-2|few|NA
CASSPGGDGYTF
TGTGCCAGCTCACCAGGGGGTGATGGCTACACCTTC
>TRBV27|TRBJ2-3|NA|NA
CASSFATTDTQYF
TGTGCCAGCAGTTTCGCTACCACAGATACGCAGTATTTT
>TRBV9|TRBJ1-1|NA|NA
CASSVGASNTEAFF
TGTGCCAGCAGCGTAGGAGCCTCTAACACTGAAGCTTTCTTT
>TRBV29-1|TRBJ2-7|few|NA
CSVESNSYEQYF
TGCAGCGTTGAGTCCAATTCCTACGAGCAGTACTTC
>TRBV7-8|TRBJ2-1|NA|TRBD2
CASRLAGSYNEQFF
TGTGCCAGCAGGTTAGCGGGCTCCTACAATGAGCAGTTCTTC
>TRBV5-1|TRBJ1-5|NA|TRBD1
CASSLEGAVHQPQHF
TGCGCCAGCAGCTTGGAGGGGGCCGTTCATCAGCCCCAGCATTTT
>TRBV6-4|TRBJ2-2|NA|TRBD1
CASSSTGTGVSGELFF
TGTGCCAGCAGTTCCACCGGGACAGGGGTATCCGGGGAGCTGTTTTTT
>TRBV18|TRBJ1-5|NA|NA
CASSPNYNRNQPQHF
TGTGCCAGCTCACCTAACTATAACAGGAATCAGCCCCAGCATTTT